These 23 T cell receptor beta chains were sequenced from one sample in a study of blood T cell repertoires in COVID-19. Sequencing used immunoSEQ multiplex PCR; TCRdb keeps in-frame clones, though not all of them. This sample has 110,000 to 150,000 clones, with roughly 82% found just once. The sample consisted of peripheral blood. Receptors originate from a man aged 60-69 years with active or convalescent COVID-19.

The chain has TRBV18 and TRBJ1-1, with TRBD1 identical over 9 bases. V was clipped by 4 bases and J by 5 bases; unmatched bases: 8. There are 15 residues in the CDR3. The germline V gene encodes CDR1 KGHSH and CDR2 LQKENI. CDR3 region: CASSQLQGAETEAFF. As DNA, the CDR3 is TGTGCCAGCTCACAACTACAGGGGGCTGAAACTGAAGCTTTCTTT.

This clone was seen only once. V usage is TRBV30 and J usage is TRBJ1-1, with D unclear. V lost 4 bases and J 0 bases, leaving 6 bases between the germline ends. The germline V gene has CDR1 GTSNPN and CDR2 SVGIG (reference sequence). This CDR3 is built from 12 residues. Here the CDR3 DNA reads TGTGCCTGGACCCCATTGAACACTGAAGCTTTCTTT. Residues: CAWTPLNTEAFF.

This clone was seen only a few times. This chain links TRBV5-6 with TRBJ1-3; 7 bases are a match to TRBD1. The CDR3 totals 15 residues. The V segment lost 4 bases and the J segment 0 bases; nucleotides outside the gene matches: 4. Germline loops: CDR1 SGHDT, CDR2 YYEEEE. The CDR3 DNA follows: TGTGCCAGCAGCCCCGACAGGGCCTCTGGAAACACCATATATTTT. Translating it yields CASSPDRASGNTIYF.

The chain joins TRBV5-1 to TRBJ1-1; the D is unclear. CDR3 length equals 14 residues. Between the trimmed V and J ends, which lost 0 bases and 4 bases, there was a span of 10 bases. Germline V gives CDR1 SGHRS, CDR2 YFSETQ. CDR3 in DNA: TGCGCCAGCAGCTTGGGGGGAGGAGGCACTGAAGCTTTCTTT. This translates into CASSLGGGGTEAFF.

Turning to this clone: This same CDR3 is encoded by further DNA sequences in the sample. The V and J genes are TRBV11-3 and TRBJ1-2; the D is unclear. Germline V gene data show CDR1 as SGHNT and CDR2 as YENEEA. Trimming cost V 0 bases and J 2 bases, with 4 bases left between them. The length of the CDR3 is 13 residues. CDR3 coding DNA: TGTGCCAGCAGCTTAGATAGAAACTATGGCTACACCTTC. Translated, it gives CASSLDRNYGYTF. Based on the CDR3 plus reference TRBV11-3 and TRBJ1-2, the full variable domain is EAGVVQSPRYKIIEKKQPVAFWCNPISGHNTLYWYLQNLGQGPELLIRYENEEAVDDSQLPKDRFSAERLKGVDSTLKIQPAELGDSAVYLCASSLDRNYGYTFGSGTRLTVV.

This clone was observed once. The V call is TRBV7-2, the J call TRBJ1-1; no clear D. Trimming took 2 bases from V and 4 from J, leaving 8 bases between them. CDR3 length: 13 residues. Looked up from germline, CDR1 is SGHTA and CDR2 is FQGNSA. CDR3 nucleotide sequence: TGTGCCAGCAGCTTATACGGGTTCACTGAAGCTTTCTTT. It translates to CASSLYGFTEAFF.

V and J are TRBV11-3 and TRBJ2-1; a possible D gene is TRBD1 (6 bases). CDR1 is SGHNT and CDR2 is YENEEA in the germline V gene. Trimming left V 6 bases short and J 4 bases short, with 10 bases between. This CDR3 is built from 13 residues. CDR3 sequence (DNA): TGTGCCAGCAGACAGGGAATGTACAATGAGCAGTTCTTC. Translation gives CASRQGMYNEQFF.

The chain uses TRBV7-2 and TRBJ1-1; D is unresolved. CDR3 length equals 14 residues. Trimming pared 4 bases from V and 5 bases from J, leaving 14 bases between. Germline CDR1 SGHTA, CDR2 FQGNSA. The DNA for the CDR3 is TGTGCCAGCAGCTCATATGCGGTAGAAACTGAAGCTTTCTTT. It codes for CASSSYAVETEAFF.

This CDR3 reads CASSPEGFSGNTIYF. CDR3 nucleotide sequence: TGTGCCAGCAGCCCGGAGGGGTTCTCTGGAAACACCATATATTTT. The chain combines TRBV5-8 with TRBJ1-3, with a tentative D call TRBD1 (5 bases). CDR3 size: 15 residues. V lost 4 bases and J lost 0, with 11 bases in between. Germline CDR1 reads SGHTS; CDR2 reads YDEGEE.

The table lists this clone with a few counts. The J gene is TRBJ1-2, the V gene TRBV11-3, with D tentatively TRBD1 (6 bases). This CDR3 is built from 14 residues. Germline V CDR1 and CDR2: SGHNT, YENEEA. The V end lost 4 bases, the J end lost 4 bases, and 13 bases lay between the germline ends. This CDR3 is CASSSRQEAYGYTF. The CDR3 DNA is TGTGCCAGCAGCTCAAGACAGGAAGCCTATGGCTACACCTTC. The full variable domain, rest sourced from reference TRBV11-3 and TRBJ1-2, is EAGVVQSPRYKIIEKKQPVAFWCNPISGHNTLYWYLQNLGQGPELLIRYENEEAVDDSQLPKDRFSAERLKGVDSTLKIQPAELGDSAVYLCASSSRQEAYGYTFGSGTRLTVV.

A word on this clone: Other nucleotide sequences from this sample produce the same CDR3. The genes are TRBV15 and TRBJ1-5; the D gene is possibly TRBD1 (5 bases). V lost 1 base to trimming and J lost 0 bases, with 7 bases between them. Germline CDR1 and CDR2: LNHNV and YYDKDF (reference sequence). The CDR3 length is 15 residues. The CDR3 reads CATSRGGGSNQPQHF. CDR3 nucleotide sequence: TGTGCCACCAGCAGAGGGGGGGGTAGCAATCAGCCCCAGCATTTT. Complete variable domain (other parts from reference TRBV15 and TRBJ1-5): DAMVIQNPRYQVTQFGKPVTLSCSQTLNHNVMYWYQQKSSQAPKLLFHYYDKDFNNEADTPDNFQSRRPNTSFCFLDIRSPGLGDTAMYLCATSRGGGSNQPQHFGDGTRLSIL.

This clone appeared a single time. The chain is built from TRBV21-1 and TRBJ1-1; the table's D call of TRBD1 was not tested on the DNA. TRBV21-1 is reported as a pseudogene. The length of the CDR3 is 19 residues. This CDR3 reads CASGKARRDRAVEYTEAFF. The CDR3 DNA reads as TGTGCCAGCGGCAAGGCCCGCCGGGACAGGGCTGTCGAATACACTGAAGCTTTCTTT.

The genes are TRBV5-6 and TRBJ1-1, with D unclear. The V gene lost 4 bases and the J gene lost 7 bases, with 14 bases spanning the gap. CDR3 length: 13 amino acids. Germline V gene sequence: CDR1 SGHDT, CDR2 YYEEEE. The CDR3 loop reads CASSVDTVLEAFF. DNA of the CDR3: TGTGCCAGCAGCGTGGATACTGTTCTTGAAGCTTTCTTT.

The V call is TRBV29-1, the J call TRBJ2-3, with 12 bases that match TRBD2. Germline CDR1 and CDR2: SQVTM and ANQGSEA. V gave up 6 bases and J gave up 3 bases; unmatched junction bases: 4. The CDR3 totals 14 residues. For the CDR3, the DNA is TGCAGCGTGGGCGGGACTAGCGGGACAGATACGCAGTATTTT. The encoded protein is CSVGGTSGTDTQYF.

This clone was recorded only once. The J gene is TRBJ1-1, the V gene TRBV18, with a weak D call TRBD1 (5 bases). The CDR3 is made up of 14 amino acids. The V end was cut by 6 bases, the J end by 0 bases, with 11 bases between. Germline CDR1 KGHSH, CDR2 LQKENI. CDR3 residues: CASSLQALNTEAFF. The CDR3 DNA reads as TGTGCCAGCTCTCTACAGGCGTTGAACACTGAAGCTTTCTTT.

V gene TRBV5-5 combines with J gene TRBJ1-2; D is uncertain. The V and J ends lost 0 bases and 4 bases respectively, with 13 bases between them. Per germline, CDR1 SGHKS and CDR2 YYEKEE (reference sequence). This CDR3 region has 15 residues. The CDR3 region is CASSLGQRFSYGYTF. In DNA form, the CDR3 reads TGTGCCAGCAGCTTGGGTCAGCGGTTTAGCTATGGCTACACCTTC.

This chain connects TRBV19 to TRBJ1-2; 7 bases are shared with TRBD1. This CDR3 region has 14 residues. V lost 4 bases and J lost 4; bases outside the gene matches: 6. The germline CDR1 and CDR2 sequences are LNHDA and SQIVND (reference sequence). The CDR3 DNA reads TGTGCCAGTAGTACCAGACAGGGAGGCTATGGCTACACCTTC. Translating gives CASSTRQGGYGYTF. The full variable domain, in which reference TRBV19 and TRBJ1-2 provide the parts outside the CDR3, is DGGITQSPKYLFRKEGQNVTLSCEQNLNHDAMYWYRQDPGQGLRLIYYSQIVNDFQKGDIAEGYSVSREKKESFPLTVTSAQKNPTAFYLCASSTRQGGYGYTFGSGTRLTVV.

J is TRBJ1-1 and V is TRBV27, with 10 positions matching TRBD1. The CDR3 length is 13 residues. J lost 8 bases, V lost 4 bases, and 4 bases had no gene match. CDR1 MNHEY and CDR2 SMNVEV come from the germline V gene (reference sequence). The DNA of the CDR3 is TGTGCCAGCAGTTGGGGGACAGGGGAAGAAGCTTTCTTT. Its translation is CASSWGTGEEAFF.

The count of this clone is one. J is TRBJ1-6 and V is TRBV6-5; D gene unclear. CDR3 length equals 15 residues. Germline CDR1 reads MNHEY; CDR2 reads SVGAGI. Trimming cost V 0 bases and J 7 bases, with 10 bases left between them. CDR3 sequence (DNA): TGTGCCAGCAGTTACTCGAACCGAGAAAATTCACCCCTCCACTTT. The encoded protein is CASSYSNRENSPLHF.

The V gene is TRBV3-1 (or the pseudogene TRBV3-2), the J gene TRBJ2-3; 7 nucleotides match TRBD1. CDR3 length: 17 residues. Germline V gene lookup returns CDR1 LGHDT and CDR2 YNNKEL (reference sequence). With 0 bases clipped from V and 1 base from J, the junction kept 7 bases outside the gene matches. The CDR3 here is CASSQDRYRGRTDTQYF. CDR3 DNA: TGTGCCAGCAGCCAAGATCGGTACAGGGGACGCACAGATACGCAGTATTTT.

This chain uses TRBV30 with TRBJ1-5, with D perhaps TRBD1 (6 bases). This CDR3 is 16 amino acids long. CDR1 and CDR2 (germline): GTSNPN, SVGIG (reference sequence). Trimming stripped 4 bases from V and 7 bases from J, with 23 bases between. CDR3 in amino acids: CAWNSGTSKPRQPQHF. The CDR3 bases are TGTGCCTGGAACTCCGGGACAAGCAAGCCGCGGCAGCCCCAGCATTTT.

The gene calls are TRBV19 and TRBJ2-3; 8 bases map to TRBD1. J lost 0 bases, V lost 10 bases, and 18 bases had no gene match. Germline CDR1 and CDR2: LNHDA and SQIVND (reference sequence). There are 18 residues in the CDR3. The DNA for the CDR3 is TGTGCCACCGGAGGACAGGGCAAGACCGTACCTAGCACAGATACGCAGTATTTT. Amino acid sequence: CATGGQGKTVPSTDTQYF.

The chain couples TRBV19 to TRBJ1-2; 11 nucleotides align to TRBD1. The V and J ends lost 5 bases and 0 bases, in that order; junction bases with no gene match: 8. This CDR3 is 17 amino acids long. Germline V gene lookup returns CDR1 LNHDA and CDR2 SQIVND (reference sequence). The DNA of the CDR3 is TGTGCCAGTAGTTCCCGGACAGGGGGCCGCTCTAACTATGGCTACACCTTC. This translates into CASSSRTGGRSNYGYTF.